This TCR beta chain stems from a study of human T cells and chemical hapten exposure. Time point reported: healthy volunteer bleed at 2 weeks. Extraction of total RNA was performed on unfractionated whole blood. Study-wide results and caveats: Those TCRs sitting above 1 in 1000 frequency stayed the same with DPC sensitization.

This clonotype was seen at least ten times. What it binds is unknown. It was the library that attached unique molecular identifiers to individual cDNA molecules. Original methodology: The number of TCRs in each sample had a median of approximately 90,000 and spanned 23,224 to 690,600. A single record per CDR3 protein comes from TCRdb applying MiXCR to the RACE reads. It is TCRdb's table, rather than the study itself, that gives the V and J calls and clone size. The repertoire holds 50,000 or so distinct CDR3 sequences, with around 4.5% as singletons. What was sequenced was whole blood. This TCR was recovered from a human donor in good health. Some clones in this sample may be carry-over from other donors' samples.

This CDR3 is CASSQAALLTGELFF. CDR3 nucleotide sequence: TGTGCCAGCAGCCAAGCCGCACTTCTCACCGGGGAGCTGTTTTTT. The chain carries TRBV14 and TRBJ2-2; D gene ambiguous. The CDR3 covers 15 residues. The germline V and J ends were trimmed by 1 base and 4 bases, with 10 bases remaining between them. Germline V lookup: CDR1 SGHDN, CDR2 FVKESK.